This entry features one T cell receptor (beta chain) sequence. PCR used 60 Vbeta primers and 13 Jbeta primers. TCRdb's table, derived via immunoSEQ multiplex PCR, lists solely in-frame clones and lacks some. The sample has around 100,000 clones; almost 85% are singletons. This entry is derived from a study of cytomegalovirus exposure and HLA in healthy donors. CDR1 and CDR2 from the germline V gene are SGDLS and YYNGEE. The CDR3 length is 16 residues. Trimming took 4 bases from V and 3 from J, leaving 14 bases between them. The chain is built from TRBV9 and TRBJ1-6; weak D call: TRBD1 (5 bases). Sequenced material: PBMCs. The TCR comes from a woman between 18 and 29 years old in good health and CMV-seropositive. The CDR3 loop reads CASSSPRGGYNSPLHF. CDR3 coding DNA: TGTGCCAGCAGCTCCCCCCGCGGGGGCTATAATTCACCCCTCCACTTT.